This TCR beta chain was observed in a study of diagnostic markers for celiac disease. This clonotype shows up as medium-sized by frequency. Each CDR3 protein gets one entry in TCRdb, which reprocessed the reads and gives no DNA. Seen in this sample are just over 1,500 distinct CDR3 sequences; the ten most common clones hold over 9.5%. Looked up from germline, CDR1 is LGHDT and CDR2 is YNNKEL (reference sequence). The CDR3 has 14 residues. The chain employs TRBV3-1 and TRBJ1-6; TCRdb lists TRBD1, though no DNA is available to test this call. The TCR was taken from a human donor. Sample: either unsorted cells or a sorted T cell fraction (not recorded which). The CDR3 region is CASSQPTGGGPLHF.